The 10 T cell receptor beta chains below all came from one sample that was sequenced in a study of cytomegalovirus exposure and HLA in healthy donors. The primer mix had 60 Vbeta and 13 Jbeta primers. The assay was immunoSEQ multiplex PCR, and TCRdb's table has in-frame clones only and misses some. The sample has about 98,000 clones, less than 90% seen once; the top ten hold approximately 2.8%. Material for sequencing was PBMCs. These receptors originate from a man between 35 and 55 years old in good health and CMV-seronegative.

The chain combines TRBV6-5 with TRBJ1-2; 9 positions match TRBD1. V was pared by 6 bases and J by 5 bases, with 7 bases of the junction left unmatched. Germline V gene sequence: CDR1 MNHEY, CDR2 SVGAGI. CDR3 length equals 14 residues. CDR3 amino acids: CASRRDRVRYGYTF. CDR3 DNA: TGTGCCAGCAGACGGGACAGGGTACGGTATGGCTACACCTTC.

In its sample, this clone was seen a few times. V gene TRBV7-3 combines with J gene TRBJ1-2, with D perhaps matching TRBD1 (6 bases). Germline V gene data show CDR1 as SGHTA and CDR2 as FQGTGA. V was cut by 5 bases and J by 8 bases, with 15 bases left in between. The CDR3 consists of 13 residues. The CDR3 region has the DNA TGTGCCAGCAGCCATTCTACAGGGATCGGCTACACCTTC. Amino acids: CASSHSTGIGYTF.

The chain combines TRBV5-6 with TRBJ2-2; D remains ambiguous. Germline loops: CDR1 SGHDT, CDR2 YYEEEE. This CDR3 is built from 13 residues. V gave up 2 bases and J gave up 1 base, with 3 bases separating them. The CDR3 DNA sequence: TGTGCCAGCAGCTTCGGGAACACCGGGGAGCTGTTTTTT. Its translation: CASSFGNTGELFF.

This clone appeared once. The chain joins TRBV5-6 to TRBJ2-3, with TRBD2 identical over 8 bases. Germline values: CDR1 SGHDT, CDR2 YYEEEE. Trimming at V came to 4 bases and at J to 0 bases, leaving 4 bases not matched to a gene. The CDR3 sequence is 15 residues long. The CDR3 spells CASSSTSGSTDTQYF. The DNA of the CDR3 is TGTGCCAGCAGCAGTACTAGCGGAAGCACAGATACGCAGTATTTT.

The CDR3 spells CASSPRDRRNTEAFF. The CDR3 coding sequence is TGTGCCAGCAGCCCACGGGACAGGCGAAACACTGAAGCTTTCTTT. This sequence joins TRBV7-9 and TRBJ1-1; 8 nucleotides match TRBD1. With 5 bases clipped from V and 2 bases from J, the junction kept 7 bases outside the gene matches. This CDR3 has 15 amino acids. Looked up from germline, CDR1 is SEHNR and CDR2 is FQNEAQ (reference sequence). The full variable domain, completed using reference TRBV7-9 and TRBJ1-1, is DTGVSQNPRHKITKRGQNVTFRCDPISEHNRLYWYRQTLGQGPEFLTYFQNEAQLEKSRLLSDRFSAERPKGSFSTLEIQRTEQGDSAMYLCASSPRDRRNTEAFFGQGTRLTVV.

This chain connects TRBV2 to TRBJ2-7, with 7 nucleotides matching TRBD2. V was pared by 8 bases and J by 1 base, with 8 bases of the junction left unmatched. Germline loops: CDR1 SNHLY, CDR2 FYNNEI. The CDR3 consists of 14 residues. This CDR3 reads CASSRGVESYEQYF. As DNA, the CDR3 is TGTGCCAGCTCTCGGGGGGTGGAGTCCTACGAGCAGTACTTC.

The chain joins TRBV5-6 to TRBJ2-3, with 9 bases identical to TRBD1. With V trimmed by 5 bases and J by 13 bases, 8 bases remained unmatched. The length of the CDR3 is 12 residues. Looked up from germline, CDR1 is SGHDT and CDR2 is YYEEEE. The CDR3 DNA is TGTGCCAGCAGTCAACAGGGGGCGAAGGAGTATTTT. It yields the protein CASSQQGAKEYF.

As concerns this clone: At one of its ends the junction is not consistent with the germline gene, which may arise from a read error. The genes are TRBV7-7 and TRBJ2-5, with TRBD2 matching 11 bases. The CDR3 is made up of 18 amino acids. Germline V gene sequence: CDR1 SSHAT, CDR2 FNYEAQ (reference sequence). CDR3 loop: CASSLGGLAGGQGETQYF. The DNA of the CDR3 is TGTGCTAGCAGCTTAGGTGGGCTAGCGGGGGGCCAGGGAGAGACCCAGTACTTC.

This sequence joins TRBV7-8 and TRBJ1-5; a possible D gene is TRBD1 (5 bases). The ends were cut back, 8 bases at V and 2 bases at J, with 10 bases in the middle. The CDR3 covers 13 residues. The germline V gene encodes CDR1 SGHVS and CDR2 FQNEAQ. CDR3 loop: CASGRRGNQPQHF. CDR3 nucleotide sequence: TGTGCCAGCGGCCGCAGGGGCAATCAGCCCCAGCATTTT.

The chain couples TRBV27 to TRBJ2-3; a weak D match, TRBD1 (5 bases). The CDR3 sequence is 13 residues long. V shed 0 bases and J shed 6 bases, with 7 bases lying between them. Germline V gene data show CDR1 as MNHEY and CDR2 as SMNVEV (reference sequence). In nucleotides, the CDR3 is TGTGCCAGCAGTTTATCGACAGCGGATACGCAGTATTTT. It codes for CASSLSTADTQYF.